Shown below are 23 T cell receptor beta chains from a single sample sequenced in a study of technical replicates of blood from four donors. Profiling relied on immunoSEQ multiplex PCR, and the TCRdb table lists in-frame clones only, not all of them. The top ten clones hold approximately 0.25% of a sample with tens of thousands of clones, around 94% of them seen once. The sample comprised T cells isolated from PBMCs. The receptors here all came from a human donor in good health.

The chain couples TRBV6-6 to TRBJ2-7; 9 nucleotides match TRBD1. The CDR3 contains 15 residues. J gave up 0 bases and V 6 bases, and 6 bases lay outside the gene matches. Per germline, CDR1 MNHNY and CDR2 SVGAGI (reference sequence). The CDR3 sequence is CASRKGTGSSYEQYF. CDR3 DNA sequence: TGTGCCAGCAGGAAGGGGACAGGGAGCTCCTACGAGCAGTACTTC.

This chain uses TRBV19 with TRBJ1-2; tentative D call: TRBD1 (5 bases). V lost 5 bases and J 5 bases, leaving 15 bases between the germline ends. CDR3 length equals 14 residues. CDR1 and CDR2 from the germline V gene are LNHDA and SQIVND (reference sequence). This CDR3 reads CASSVLGGPYGYTF. CDR3 nucleotide sequence: TGTGCCAGTAGTGTCCTCGGGGGACCGTATGGCTACACCTTC.

The chain employs TRBV2 and TRBJ2-1; tentatively, D is TRBD2 (5 bases). This CDR3 has 17 residues. CDR1 is SNHLY and CDR2 is FYNNEI in the germline V gene. V was cut by 2 bases and J by 3 bases, with 17 bases left in between. CDR3 in DNA: TGTGCCAGCAGTGAAAACCCAAGCGGTCGGGACTACAATGAGCAGTTCTTC. This codes for CASSENPSGRDYNEQFF.

The chain joins TRBV28 to TRBJ2-7; 8 bases fit TRBD2. Germline CDR1 MDHEN, CDR2 SYDVKM. The J segment lost 0 bases and the V segment lost 4 bases, leaving 8 bases of the junction unmatched. This CDR3 has 16 residues. CDR3 sequence: CASSSPTGTSSYEQYF. The CDR3 DNA sequence: TGTGCCAGCAGTTCCCCTACCGGGACTAGCTCCTACGAGCAGTACTTC.

This chain connects TRBV11-3 to TRBJ1-1; D remains unclear. This CDR3 is built from 12 residues. Trimming pared 8 bases from V and 0 bases from J, leaving 7 bases between. From germline, CDR1 is SGHNT and CDR2 YENEEA. The CDR3 loop is CASADLNTEAFF. The CDR3 region has the DNA TGTGCCAGCGCCGACTTGAACACTGAAGCTTTCTTT.

This chain joins TRBV6-1 and TRBJ2-2, with TRBD1 as a possible D gene (6 bases). V gave up 7 bases and J gave up 2 bases, with 14 bases separating them. Germline CDR1 MNHNS, CDR2 SASEGT. The CDR3 length is 15 residues. The CDR3 here is CASTTGQKNTGELFF. The CDR3 region has the DNA TGTGCCAGCACGACAGGACAGAAAAACACCGGGGAGCTGTTTTTT.

V gene TRBV4-1 combines with J gene TRBJ2-1; D is unresolved. From germline, CDR1 is MGHRA and CDR2 YSYEKL. The length of the CDR3 is 12 residues. The ends were cut back, 2 bases at V and 9 bases at J, with 8 bases in the middle. As DNA, the CDR3 is TGCGCCAGCAGCCAATGGGCCGGTGAGCAGTTCTTC. It specifies CASSQWAGEQFF.

This chain joins TRBV2 and TRBJ2-1; 9 bases align to TRBD2. This CDR3 contains 16 residues. V trimming: 9 bases; J trimming: 6 bases; junction bases outside the gene matches: 15. CDR1 and CDR2 (germline): SNHLY, FYNNEI. The CDR3 coding sequence is TGTGCCAGGAGTACGACCGGGACTAGCACTTTCAATGAGCAGTTCTTC. It is translated as CARSTTGTSTFNEQFF.

The chain recombines TRBV15 with TRBJ1-1; possibly TRBD1 for D (6 bases). CDR1 LNHNV and CDR2 YYDKDF come from the germline V gene (reference sequence). The V gene lost 0 bases and the J gene lost 0 bases, with 8 bases spanning the gap. This CDR3 region has 15 residues. CDR3 nucleotides: TGTGCCACCAGCAGAGATCCAGGGGTGAACACTGAAGCTTTCTTT. This codes for CATSRDPGVNTEAFF.

This clone was counted once. CDR3 amino acids: CASTPWAVAVTDTQYF. The CDR3 region has the DNA TGTGCCAGCACCCCCTGGGCGGTAGCGGTCACAGATACGCAGTATTTT. This chain connects TRBV11-2 to TRBJ2-3; tentative D call: TRBD2 (6 bases). The CDR3 sequence is 16 residues long. With 7 bases removed from V and 2 bases from J, the gap between germline ends came to 19 bases. CDR1 is SGHAT and CDR2 is FQNNGV in the germline V gene.

The chain couples TRBV5-1 to TRBJ1-2; possibly TRBD1 for D (6 bases). The V end lost 0 bases, the J end lost 3 bases, and 12 bases lay between the germline ends. Germline V CDR1 and CDR2: SGHRS, YFSETQ. The CDR3 has 15 residues. The CDR3: CASSLGYRDDYGYTF. CDR3 DNA sequence: TGCGCCAGCAGCTTGGGATACAGGGATGACTATGGCTACACCTTC.

The rearrangement uses TRBV2 and TRBJ1-1; tentatively, D is TRBD1 (5 bases). Germline values: CDR1 SNHLY, CDR2 FYNNEI. CDR3 length equals 12 residues. Trimming shortened V by 6 bases and J by 11 bases, and 16 bases separated the two germline ends. The CDR3 loop is CASSSGGGGAFF. CDR3 in DNA: TGTGCCAGCAGCTCAGGCGGTGGGGGGGCTTTCTTT.

This chain links TRBV6-5 with TRBJ2-1; 10 bases fit TRBD2. V gave up 6 bases and J gave up 5 bases; unmatched junction bases: 7. The germline gives CDR1 MNHEY, CDR2 SVGAGI. The CDR3 is 15 amino acids. CDR3 coding DNA: TGTGCCAGCAGCCTCGGGACTAGCGTACACAATGAGCAGTTCTTC. Translating gives CASSLGTSVHNEQFF.

The chain carries TRBV28 and TRBJ2-2; D uncertain. Germline loops: CDR1 MDHEN, CDR2 SYDVKM. CDR3 length: 12 residues. Deletions cut 5 bases from V and 3 bases from J, with 4 bases between. The CDR3 sequence: CASSRYTGELFF. The DNA for the CDR3 is TGTGCCAGCAGTCGTTACACCGGGGAGCTGTTTTTT.

This chain connects TRBV28 to TRBJ2-5; 9 bases are shared with TRBD1. Losses at the gene ends were 6 bases for V and 4 bases for J; bases not matched to a gene: 9. CDR3 length equals 15 residues. Germline lookup yields CDR1 MDHEN and CDR2 SYDVKM. CDR3 sequence reads: CASRPGDRVRETQYF. CDR3 in DNA: TGTGCCAGCAGACCGGGGGACAGGGTTAGAGAGACCCAGTACTTC.

The V and J genes are TRBV5-1 and TRBJ2-2, with 7 bases identical to TRBD1. This CDR3 region has 16 residues. V was clipped by 2 bases and J by 3 bases; unmatched bases: 7. The germline V gene encodes CDR1 SGHRS and CDR2 YFSETQ. CDR3 sequence (DNA): TGCGCCAGCAGCTTAGCCGGGACAGTCGACACCGGGGAGCTGTTTTTT. Residues: CASSLAGTVDTGELFF. Supplemented by reference TRBV5-1 and TRBJ2-2, the full variable domain reads KAGVTQTPRYLIKTRGQQVTLSCSPISGHRSVSWYQQTPGQGLQFLFEYFSETQRNKGNFPGRFSGRQFSNSRSEMNVSTLELGDSALYLCASSLAGTVDTGELFFGEGSRLTVL.

The chain carries TRBV5-1 and TRBJ1-3, with 8 bases aligning to TRBD1. CDR3 length equals 15 residues. With V trimmed by 4 bases and J by 0 bases, 3 bases remained unmatched. CDR1 and CDR2 (germline): SGHRS, YFSETQ. This CDR3 reads CASSEQGVSGNTIYF. The CDR3 bases are TGCGCCAGCAGCGAACAGGGGGTCTCTGGAAACACCATATATTTT.

The chain links TRBV30 to TRBJ2-5, with 9 bases that match TRBD1. TRBJ2-7 explains the end of the DNA better; the J call may be wrong. From germline, CDR1 is GTSNPN and CDR2 SVGIG (reference sequence). The CDR3 consists of 17 residues. Written as DNA, the CDR3 is TGTGCCTGGAGTGTAGGCCTTCCGGGACAGGGAAACTACGAGCAGTACTTC. It is translated as CAWSVGLPGQGNYEQYF.

The V and J genes are TRBV6-5 and TRBJ2-3; TRBD2 aligns across 11 bases. Trimming cost V 0 bases and J 2 bases; bases outside gene matches: 1. This CDR3 is 16 amino acids long. Germline CDR1 MNHEY, CDR2 SVGAGI. The CDR3: CASSYSTSGNTDTQYF. As DNA, the CDR3 is TGTGCCAGCAGTTACTCGACTAGCGGGAACACAGATACGCAGTATTTT.

The chain is built from TRBV5-4 and TRBJ2-7, with 9 bases aligning to TRBD1. J was trimmed by 3 bases and V by 0 bases; bases with no gene match: 7. The CDR3 sequence is 16 residues long. Germline V gene data show CDR1 as SGHNT and CDR2 as YYREEE (reference sequence). The chain's CDR3 is CASSLGGQGQGYEQYF. The CDR3 region has the DNA TGTGCCAGCAGCTTGGGGGGTCAGGGACAGGGCTACGAGCAGTACTTC.

V is TRBV28 and J is TRBJ2-1, with a possible D match to TRBD1 (6 bases). Germline V gene lookup returns CDR1 MDHEN and CDR2 SYDVKM. V was shortened by 5 bases and J by 4 bases, with 12 bases between the two germline ends. This CDR3 comprises 14 residues. The CDR3 is CASSPPDRYNEQFF. The CDR3 coding sequence is TGTGCCAGCAGTCCACCGGACAGATACAATGAGCAGTTCTTC. Complete variable domain (other parts from reference TRBV28 and TRBJ2-1): DVKVTQSSRYLVKRTGEKVFLECVQDMDHENMFWYRQDPGLGLRLIYFSYDVKMKEKGDIPEGYSVSREKKERFSLILESASTNQTSMYLCASSPPDRYNEQFFGPGTRLTVL.

The rearrangement uses TRBV4-2 and TRBJ1-4; a possible D gene is TRBD1 (5 bases). CDR3 length: 19 residues. CDR1 LGHNA and CDR2 YNFKEQ come from the germline V gene. Trimming cost V 1 base and J 0 bases, with 18 bases left between them. CDR3 DNA sequence: TGTGCCAGCAGCCAAGGTCCCAGCCCCCAAGGGGCAACTAATGAAAAACTGTTTTTT. Translating it yields CASSQGPSPQGATNEKLFF.

This clone is a singleton in its sample. The gene calls are TRBV9 and TRBJ1-2; 10 positions match TRBD1. Germline CDR1 reads SGDLS; CDR2 reads YYNGEE. There are 15 residues in the CDR3. The V and J ends lost 3 bases and 5 bases, in that order; junction bases with no gene match: 7. The CDR3 protein is CASSALTGGEYGYTF. CDR3 DNA: TGTGCCAGCAGCGCCCTGACAGGGGGCGAGTATGGCTACACCTTC.